Listed here are 14 T cell receptor beta chains from one sample, sequenced in a study of blood T cell repertoires in COVID-19. Clones were read by immunoSEQ multiplex PCR, and TCRdb kept only the in-frame ones, dropping some. The sample shows fewer than 200,000 clones, around 81% of them seen only once. The material sequenced was peripheral blood. These receptors came from a woman aged 40 to 50 with COVID-19, enrolled during active disease.

This clone was detected ten times or more. The chain combines TRBV7-2 with TRBJ1-1, with D hard to call. Looked up from germline, CDR1 is SGHTA and CDR2 is FQGNSA. The CDR3 runs to 13 residues. The V and J ends lost 0 bases and 7 bases respectively, with 9 bases between them. This chain's CDR3 is CASSLANSLEAFF. In DNA form, the CDR3 reads TGTGCCAGCAGCTTAGCCAACTCCCTTGAAGCTTTCTTT.

The chain couples TRBV11-3 to TRBJ1-1; weak D call: TRBD1 (6 bases). V was pared by 5 bases and J by 8 bases, with 15 bases between. Germline CDR1 is SGHNT and CDR2 is YENEEA. The CDR3 contains 13 residues. The CDR3 spells CASSPQGTEEAFF. CDR3 DNA: TGTGCCAGCAGCCCGCAGGGGACCGAAGAAGCTTTCTTT.

This clone has just a few counts. The CDR3 loop reads CASSFAGGADTQYF. CDR3 DNA sequence: TGTGCCAGCAGCTTTGCGGGGGGGGCAGATACGCAGTATTTT. The chain combines TRBV7-2 with TRBJ2-3; 9 bases map to TRBD2. The V gene's germline CDR1 is SGHTA and CDR2 FQGNSA. V lost 3 bases, J lost 4 bases, and 2 bases stayed unmatched. The CDR3 spans 14 residues.

The chain is built from TRBV12-3 or TRBV12-4 and TRBJ2-7, with 8 bases fitting TRBD1. The CDR3 has 12 amino acids. The junction had 5 bases not matched to a gene; V was cut back by 4 bases and J by 9 bases. The CDR3 DNA reads TGTGCCAGCAGTTACGGACAGGGAGGGCAGTACTTC. Protein product: CASSYGQGGQYF.

The V and J genes are TRBV7-8 and TRBJ1-4, with 10 bases fitting TRBD1. CDR1 is SGHVS and CDR2 is FQNEAQ in the germline V gene. Trimming cost V 5 bases and J 7 bases; bases outside gene matches: 10. The CDR3 covers 16 residues. Here the CDR3 reads CASSARQGARFEKLFF. The CDR3 DNA reads as TGTGCCAGCAGCGCACGACAGGGGGCTCGTTTTGAAAAACTGTTTTTT.

This rearrangement joins TRBV7-9 to TRBJ2-2; the match to TRBD1 covers 7 bases. The CDR3 runs to 14 residues. Unmatched junction bases numbered 5, after V lost 5 bases and J lost 5 bases. Germline V gene sequence: CDR1 SEHNR, CDR2 FQNEAQ (reference sequence). CDR3 DNA sequence: TGTGCCAGCAGCAAAGGGGGCACTACCGGGGAGCTGTTTTTT. Translating it yields CASSKGGTTGELFF.

This chain uses TRBV9 with TRBJ2-1; D gene unclear. CDR1 and CDR2 from the germline V gene are SGDLS and YYNGEE. The CDR3 loop spans 16 amino acids. The germline V and J ends were trimmed by 0 bases and 6 bases, with 16 bases remaining between them. The CDR3 DNA reads TGTGCCAGCAGCGTAGGTCCTCACCCACTTTCCAATGAGCAGTTCTTC. Translated, it gives CASSVGPHPLSNEQFF.

There are many counts of this clone. The chain is built from TRBV28 and TRBJ1-5, with 7 positions matching TRBD1. V lost 3 bases and J lost 2; bases outside the gene matches: 4. Germline V CDR1 and CDR2: MDHEN, SYDVKM. The CDR3 contains 15 residues. CDR3 loop: CASSFRDSGNQPQHF. The CDR3, as DNA: TGTGCCAGCAGTTTCCGGGACAGCGGCAATCAGCCCCAGCATTTT.

This clone was picked up a small number of times. The J gene is TRBJ2-7, the V gene TRBV10-3, with D perhaps matching TRBD1 (6 bases). V was cut by 3 bases and J by 4 bases, with 7 bases left in between. Germline V gene lookup returns CDR1 ENHRY and CDR2 SYGVKD. The CDR3 totals 12 residues. For the CDR3, the DNA is TGTGCCATCAGTGAAAGGGGGTACGAGCAGTACGTC. Its protein is CAISERGYEQYV.

The chain uses TRBV10-3 and TRBJ1-5; possibly TRBD1 for D (6 bases). The germline gives CDR1 ENHRY, CDR2 SYGVKD. The CDR3 is 15 amino acids. Trimming pared 0 bases from V and 2 bases from J, leaving 8 bases between. CDR3 protein: CAISESGGGNQPQHF. In DNA, the CDR3 is TGTGCCATCAGTGAGTCAGGGGGTGGCAATCAGCCCCAGCATTTT.

V usage is TRBV5-8 and J usage is TRBJ1-6, with D uncertain. Germline assignment: CDR1 SGHTS and CDR2 YDEGEE. There are 13 residues in the CDR3. Between the trimmed V and J ends, which lost 6 bases and 10 bases, there was a span of 14 bases. In DNA form, the CDR3 reads TGTGCCAGCACCCTTGGGCAGACATCACCCCTCCACTTT. Amino acid sequence: CASTLGQTSPLHF. The full variable domain, its missing parts supplied by reference TRBV5-8 and TRBJ1-6, is EAGVTQSPTHLIKTRGQQATLRCSPISGHTSVYWYQQALGLGLQFLLWYDEGEERNRGNFPPRFSGRQFPNYSSELNVNALELEDSALYLCASTLGQTSPLHFGNGTRLTVT.

The rearrangement uses TRBV7-9 and TRBJ2-1, with 10 bases that match TRBD2. The CDR3 is 15 residues long. Per the germline V gene, CDR1 is SEHNR and CDR2 is FQNEAQ (reference sequence). V lost 3 bases and J lost 8; bases outside the gene matches: 7. CDR3 nucleotides: TGTGCCAGCAGCTTGAGCGGGAGGGCCGACTATGAGCAGTTCTTC. Translation gives CASSLSGRADYEQFF.

Notes on this clone: A read error may explain this, as a much larger clone is one base away. The V call is TRBV5-4, the J call TRBJ2-2; possibly TRBD2 for D (5 bases). V lost 3 bases and J 3 bases, leaving 6 bases between the germline ends. CDR3 size: 13 residues. Germline lookup yields CDR1 SGHNT and CDR2 YYREEE (reference sequence). CDR3 sequence (DNA): TGTGCCAGCAGCTCCGGGGACACCGGGGAGCTGTTTTTT. It translates to CASSSGDTGELFF.

Of note for this clone: The junction and the germline gene differ at one end; a read error may be behind it. The chain is built from TRBV3-1 (or the pseudogene TRBV3-2) and TRBJ1-6; maybe TRBD1 (5 bases). Germline V gene data show CDR1 as LGHDT and CDR2 as YNNKEL (reference sequence). The CDR3 covers 14 residues. CDR3 sequence (DNA): TGTGCCAGCAGACAAGCAGGGTCGGATTCACCCCTCCACTTT. Translated: CASRQAGSDSPLHF.